A selection of T cell receptor beta chains follows, all from one sample in a study of blood T cell repertoires in COVID-19. The table came from immunoSEQ multiplex PCR; TCRdb's copy has only in-frame clones and leaves some out. The sample carries approximately 150,000 clones, roughly 80% recorded once. The specimen sequenced was PBMCs or T cells enriched from blood (not recorded which). Receptor source: a woman aged 35 to 49 with acute COVID-19. Both conserved end residues are part of each CDR3. The D gene is left open where the match is weak. Clone size appears in some rows only: once, few, many, or a class for an expanded clone.

>TRBJ2-1|.|.|13|TRBV19
TGTGCCAGTAGTTCCCGCGGGTACAATGAGCAGTTCTTC
CASSSRGYNEQFF
>TRBJ1-2|.|TRBD1|13|TRBV18
TGTGCCAGCTCACCTCGACAGGGGGGAGGCTACACCTTC
CASSPRQGGGYTF
>TRBJ2-7|.|TRBD2|17|TRBV7-6
TGTGCCAGCAGCCCGGGACTAGCGGGACTGTCCTTCTACGAGCAGTACTTC
CASSPGLAGLSFYEQYF
>TRBJ1-2|few|.|13|TRBV7-6
TGTGCCAGCAGCTTAGACAGCCAATATGGCTACACCTTC
CASSLDSQYGYTF
>TRBJ2-7|.|TRBD2|15|TRBV19
TGTGCCAGTAGTATATTAGCGGGGTCTCCCTACGAGCAGTACTTC
CASSILAGSPYEQYF
>TRBJ1-2|.|.|13|TRBV5-1
TGCGCCAGCAGGGAGTTTGAGAACTATGGCTACACCTTC
CASREFENYGYTF
>TRBJ1-1|.|.|15|TRBV4-2
TGTGCCAGCAGCCAAGCGGTGGCAGGTTGGACTGAAGCTTTCTTT
CASSQAVAGWTEAFF
>TRBJ2-3|.|.|13|TRBV2
TGTGCCAGCAAACTATCTCCTCAAGCGGCGCAGTATTTT
CASKLSPQAAQYF
>TRBJ1-1|.|.|15|TRBV19
TGTGCCAGTAGTATGAGGAAACAGGGTCGGACTGAAGCTTTCTTT
CASSMRKQGRTEAFF
>TRBJ1-5|.|.|14|TRBV6-5
TGTGCCAGCAGGCCAGGGGTTAGCAATCAGCCCCAGCATTTT
CASRPGVSNQPQHF
>TRBJ2-5|.|.|15|TRBV4-1
TGCGCCAGCAGCCAAGTAGAATTGCGTCAAGAGACCCAGTACTTC
CASSQVELRQETQYF
>TRBJ1-6|.|.|16|TRBV28
TGTGCCAGCACCCTAACCGGGTCCTACGAAGACTCACCCCTCCACTTT
CASTLTGSYEDSPLHF
>TRBJ1-2|once|.|11|TRBV11-1
TGTGCCAGCAGCTTAGGCGATGGCTACACCTTC
CASSLGDGYTF
>TRBJ2-7|few|TRBD1|16|TRBV4-2
TGTGCCAGCAGCCAAGCGCTCGGACAGGCTTCCTACGAGCAGTACTTC
CASSQALGQASYEQYF